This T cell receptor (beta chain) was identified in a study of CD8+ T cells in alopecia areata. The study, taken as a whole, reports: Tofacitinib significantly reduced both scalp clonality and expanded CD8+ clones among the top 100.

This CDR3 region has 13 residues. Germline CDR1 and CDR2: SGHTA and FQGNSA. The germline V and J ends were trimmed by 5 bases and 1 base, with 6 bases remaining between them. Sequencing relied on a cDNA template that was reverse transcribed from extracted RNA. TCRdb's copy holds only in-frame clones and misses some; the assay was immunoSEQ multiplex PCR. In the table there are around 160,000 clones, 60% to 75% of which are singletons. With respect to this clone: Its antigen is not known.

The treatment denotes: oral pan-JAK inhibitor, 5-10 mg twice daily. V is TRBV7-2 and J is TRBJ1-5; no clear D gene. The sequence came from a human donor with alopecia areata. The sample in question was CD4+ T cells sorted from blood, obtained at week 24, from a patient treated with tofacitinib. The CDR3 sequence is CASSRQSNQPQHF. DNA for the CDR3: TGTGCCAGCAGCCGACAAAGCAATCAGCCCCAGCATTTT.